Listed below are T cell receptor beta chains from one sample, sequenced in a study of regulatory T cells in long-lasting Graves disease. TCRdb passed the multiplex PCR reads through MiXCR, listing each CDR3 protein once. This sample carries approximately 400,000 distinct CDR3 sequences, about 15% of them seen once, and the ten largest clones take 16%. The same specimen was also included in a second study, on T cells in Graves' hyperthyroidism and ophthalmopathy.

The source was peripheral blood mononuclear cells (PBMCs), collected at new diagnosis, from a patient treated with antithyroid drugs. The receptors come from a woman aged 25 to 39 with Graves disease. CDR3s include the opening cysteine and the closing phenylalanine or tryptophan. D genes are given only for firm matches. The size entry is marked missing in some rows and otherwise reads once, few, many or a size class.

D,V,J,size,CDR3,DNA
-,TRBV6-5,TRBJ1-3,few,CASSYGGNTIYF,TGTGCCAGCAGTTACGGGGGAAACACCATATATTTT
-,TRBV7-9,TRBJ1-1,few,CASSRQLTEAFF,TGTGCCAGCAGCAGACAGCTCACTGAAGCTTTCTTT
-,TRBV6-6,TRBJ1-1,many,CASSYSPGPSTGNTEAFF,TGTGCCAGCAGTTACTCGCCTGGCCCCTCGACGGGGAACACTGAAGCTTTCTTT
TRBD2,TRBV15,TRBJ2-1,many,CATSRVMTSVGNEQFF,TGTGCCACCAGCAGAGTCATGACTAGCGTAGGAAATGAGCAGTTCTTC
TRBD2,TRBV5-6,TRBJ2-7,many,CASSLRSGLDYEQYF,TGTGCCAGCAGCCTACGCTCGGGACTAGACTACGAGCAGTACTTC
-,TRBV18,TRBJ2-7,few,CASSSDAGYEQYF,TGTGCCAGCTCATCAGACGCGGGCTACGAGCAGTACTTC
TRBD1,TRBV2,TRBJ1-6,few,CASSGRDRDSPLHF,TGTGCCAGCAGTGGCCGGGACAGGGATTCACCCCTCCACTTT
TRBD2,TRBV20-1,TRBJ2-1,many,CSVLGRGSVRNKQFF,TGCAGCGTGCTAGGGAGGGGCTCGGTACGGAATAAGCAGTTCTTC
TRBD1,TRBV7-9,TRBJ2-2,-,CASSPRTGKNTGELFF,TGTGCCAGCAGCCCCCGGACAGGGAAAAACACCGGGGAGCTGTTTTTT
TRBD1,TRBV6-1,TRBJ2-4,few,CASAWTGGESKNIQYF,TGTGCCAGCGCTTGGACAGGGGGTGAATCCAAAAACATTCAGTACTTC
TRBD2,TRBV11-2,TRBJ2-5,many,CASSPNFGRGETQYF,TGTGCCAGCAGCCCCAACTTCGGGAGGGGGGAGACCCAGTACTTC
-,TRBV6-5,TRBJ2-6,few,CASSYSGGTGANVLTF,TGTGCCAGCAGTTACTCCGGGGGAACCGGGGCCAACGTCCTGACTTTC
-,TRBV3-1,TRBJ2-1,-,CASSQIRDRPYNEQFF,TGTGCCAGCAGCCAGATCCGGGACCGGCCCTACAATGAGCAGTTCTTC
-,TRBV10-3,TRBJ2-7,once,CAISGRTTGEQYF,TGTGCCATCAGTGGCCGCACCACGGGGGAGCAGTACTTC
TRBD2,TRBV5-1,TRBJ2-1,-,CASSPGLAGSHEQFF,TGCGCCAGCAGCCCGGGACTAGCGGGGAGTCATGAGCAGTTCTTC